This section outlines one T cell receptor beta chain sequence together with its context. Its antigen is currently unknown. The data belong to a study of T cells expressing NK-cell markers. Across the study: It was sorted CD3+CD56+NKG2C+, CD3+CD56+NKG2C- and CD3+CD56-NKG2C+ T cells that supplied the TCR beta repertoires. Findings and limits, study-wide: The HCMV specificity of the expanded NKG2C+ T cell clones stayed unresolved.

CDR1 is SGHAT and CDR2 is FQNNGV in the germline V gene. This CDR3 has 16 amino acids. The TCR beta cDNA came from 5'RACE template switching with UMIs. Following a re-call of the 5' RACE reads, TCRdb has one entry per CDR3 protein and lacks DNA. The table lists around 180,000 distinct CDR3 sequences, with around 20% in the top ten. The specimen sequenced was blood T cells: a sorted CD56 or NKG2C T cell subset, CD4+ or CD8+ T cells, or bulk PBMC T cells (not recorded which). The chain links TRBV11-2 to TRBJ2-5; there is no DNA to check the TCRdb D call of TRBD2. This sequence originates from a man aged 18 to 69 in good health. CDR3 sequence reads: CASSLKPSGGQETQYF.